This TCR beta chain was documented in a study of cytomegalovirus exposure and HLA in healthy donors (dated by TCRdb to the late 2010s). In terms of the full investigation: An earlier analysis of some 600 of the donors reported under 300 Gb of sequence data and around 100 million unique TCR beta sequences obtained from around 180 million T cells. Roughly 300 gigabases of sequencing data and 75 million to 85 million unique TCR sequences made up an early release that covered approximately 620 HLA-typed donors. Of the roughly 400 genotyped donors, 81% fell in the genetic ancestry cluster associated with self-reported Caucasian donors. The aim of the study was to test whether cataloging public T cell receptors could identify signatures of past pathogen exposure. The T cell repertoires of under 700 subjects were profiled by immunosequencing and related to cytomegalovirus serostatus. In addition to the first cohort of several hundred subjects, a separate validation cohort of approximately 120 different subjects was used. High-throughput TCR immunosequencing, statistical association of individual TCRs with disease status, and machine learning were combined to predict cytomegalovirus infection status. A later analysis re-examined previously published TCR beta repertoires from roughly 650 donors and added high-resolution HLA genotyping to investigate patterns of TCR occurrence. The later analysis used no new phenotypic data to find candidate immune exposures, relying instead on TCR beta sequences and their occurrence across donors. To decide whether each TCR beta V gene segment behaved as functional or pseudogenic, an earlier analysis of some 600 of the donors relied on high-throughput TCR beta sequencing. Alongside the repertoire data, information on donor age, sex, ethnicity and CMV serostatus was compiled. A later genetic analysis used genome-wide SNP genotypes for about three fifths of the 666 donors, treating that subset as a discovery cohort. All discovery cohort repertoires had been generated on a single sequencing platform. HLA typing covered class I and class II loci at four-digit resolution. Typing coverage varied by locus: about 629-630 donors for A, B, C, DRB1 and DQB1; more than 500 for DQA1; over 600 for DPA1; about 450 for DPB1. A handful of DR-DQ haplotypes were handled as single units for association and clustering because linkage in the cohort was strong. Across around 400 genotyped donors of the cohort, an average of approximately 200,000 unique TCR beta nucleotide sequences per donor were sequenced, and 15% to 20% of those sequences were non-productive. Study-wide conclusions, independent of this receptor: A further reported finding was that TCR beta sequences accurately predicted the HLA-A and HLA-B alleles for most subjects in the first cohort. In a later analysis, several top co-occurrence clusters were reported to appear linked to parvovirus B19, influenza, CMV and Epstein-Barr virus. The study gave a list of some 150 TCR beta chains associated with cytomegalovirus. A group of highly shared sequence variants was considered likely to be a technical artifact of the sequencing pipeline. Some IMGT-functional V segments, including TRBV6-2 and TRBV6-3, could not be distinguished by the 87-base-pair reads and were therefore excluded. Presence/absence analyses assumed roughly uniform sequencing depth across donors, an assumption that may not hold. According to a later analysis, TCR association rates differed among HLA loci, with DRB1 alleles showing the most associated TCRs and HLA-C alleles showing the fewest. In an earlier analysis of 587 of the donors, most TCR beta V segments appeared in productive rearrangements about 87% or about 30% of the time, broadly matching IMGT annotations. In vitro tests confirmed that a few of the cytomegalovirus-associated TCR beta chains recognize cytomegalovirus antigens. In a later genetic analysis, fewer N-insertions in productive TCRs were reported among donors in an Asian-associated ancestry cluster than the roughly 640-donor mean. Because HLA typing was unavailable for some donors at each locus, only the typed subset was used in association tests. Because counts were too low, some 17 rarely observed V segments, including chromosome 9 orphons, were left out of the earlier analysis of about 620 of the donors. A later analysis found that HLA-associated TCR beta chains were more clonally expanded and had lower generation probabilities than equally common non-associated chains. When HLA alleles, especially DR and DQ, strongly co-occurred, TCR associations were difficult to assign to individual alleles. In a later genetic analysis, a missense DCLRE1C variant was associated with V-gene and J-gene trimming of TCR beta chains, and the association was replicated in an independent cohort. At a false discovery rate of 0.05, a later analysis linked around 15,000 TCR beta sequences to specific HLA alleles. Linkage disequilibrium might explain the correlated functional status among segregating V segments, but an unknown experimental factor could not be ruled out. While some public TCRs were present in many individuals, most TCR sequences turned up only very rarely across donors. In a later analysis, most CMV-associated TCR beta chains were found to appear HLA-restricted, with HLA associations seemingly driven largely by CMV exposure. The only immune exposure information available for the cohort was CMV serostatus. In both the original and validation cohorts, the classifier was reported to diagnose cytomegalovirus status with high specificity and sensitivity. The authors suggested that the approach could potentially be extended to other disease states and immunological phenotypes. The cohort was sequenced for TCR beta chains only, and without alpha or paired-chain data the features that could be detected were limited.

The germline ends are 7 bases apart after V is trimmed by 2 bases and J by 0 bases. From the germline V gene, CDR1 is SGHAT and CDR2 is FQNNGV. Counted from cysteine to phenylalanine, this CDR3 has 15 amino acids. The sequence is cut down to CDR3 DNA, 45 bases in frame from base 1. The table lists this clone with a few counts. The target of this receptor is not known. No clone much larger than this one lies a single base away; base qualities are absent. Libraries came from the immunoSEQ multiplex PCR assay. A mixture of 60 forward primers for TCR Vbeta segments and 13 reverse primers for TCR Jbeta segments was used in the multiplex PCR. A multiplex PCR assay on genomic DNA amplified the CDR3 region of rearranged TCR beta genes. On the Illumina HiSeq System, the amplified TCR beta libraries were sequenced as 87-base-pair reads. The published analysis was carried out like this. In a later analysis, around 80 million unique TCR beta chains were counted across the 500 to 850 repertoires, and some 10 million of these chains were shared by at least two donors. To remove PCR and sequencing errors, raw reads were error-corrected and collapsed into unique sequences using a nearest-neighbor algorithm that merged closely related sequences. To assign V, D and J gene segments, CDR3 sequences were aligned to IMGT reference sequences. Each retained sequence needed at least a six-nucleotide match to both a V gene segment and a J gene segment. A rearrangement counted as productive if the CDR3 had no stop codons and remained in frame with V and J, and every other rearrangement counted as non-productive. Following IMGT convention, CDR3 was defined as the stretch from the second conserved V-encoded cysteine to the conserved J-encoded phenylalanine. The earlier analysis of some 600 of the donors excluded sequences that lacked an unambiguous match to a single V gene segment. In an earlier analysis of some 590 of the donors, V segments were called functional above 56.7% productive rearrangements and were called segregating when the between-donor standard deviation exceeded 5%. To diagnose cytomegalovirus status from the catalog of TCR beta chain sequences, a statistical classification framework was built. V and J gene assignment, in a later analysis, came from comparing TCR nucleotide sequences with IMGT/GENE-DB human TR gene sequences. The TCRdist pipeline was used in a later analysis to assign CDR3 sequences and most-parsimonious VDJ recombination scenarios. In a later analysis, each TCR beta chain was defined by its CDR3 amino acid sequence together with its V-gene family, and reads lacking a unique V-gene family were excluded. To address suspected cross-contamination and a sequencing artifact, a later analysis removed a few hundred highly shared, low-generation-probability nucleotide sequences. In a later analysis, a clonal expansion index for each public chain was calculated from normalized within-repertoire ranks of inferred template counts. In a later analysis, generation probabilities were computed using a VDJ recombination model fitted to out-of-frame rearrangements, and the results were checked against IGoR. In a later analysis, hypergeometric tests were used to score TCR-TCR, TCR-HLA and TCR-CMV co-occurrence, with a repertoire-size bias correction applied to TCR pairs. To estimate false discovery rates, a later analysis permuted the HLA or CMV assignments 20 times. In a later analysis, co-occurring TCRs were grouped using DBSCAN, and TCRdist sequence similarity was added for clustering within HLA-allele-positive subsets. Co-occurrence clustering excluded repertoires with fewer than 30,000 or more than 120,000 public chains, plus five with anomalous nucleotide sharing. The table was pulled from immuneACCESS by TCRdb, which kept in-frame rearrangements only. Such tables lose some clones; where checked, under half of the loss comes from unresolved V genes, and the rest has no known cause. That table is the source of V, J and clone size, and D and trimming were worked out from the DNA. The sample contains 200,000 or so clones, under 70% of them found a single time. Of the sample, 2% to 3% falls within the top ten clones.

The cohort consisted of fewer than 700 healthy bone marrow donors. Cohort members were all nominally healthy when sampled, although unrecorded immune exposures were likely present. The donor tested CMV seropositive, placing the donor among the 289 seropositive members of the cohort. Each donor provided a peripheral blood sample, and peripheral blood mononuclear cells were used for TCR beta sequencing. The Qiagen DNeasy Blood Extraction Kit was used to extract genomic DNA from the blood cell samples. The sample comprised PBMCs. This sequence uses TRBV11-2 and TRBJ2-2, with no D gene named confidently. The clonotype originates from a man between 40 and 49 years old in good health and CMV-seropositive. The sequenced DNA is TGTGCCAGCAGCTTATCCAGTTCGAACACCGGGGAGCTGTTTTTT. Its translation reads: CASSLSSSNTGELFF. The reference TRBV11-2 and TRBJ2-2 proteins fill in what lies around the CDR3, so the full variable domain reads EAGVAQSPRYKIIEKRQSVAFWCNPISGHATLYWYQQILGQGPKLLIQFQNNGVVDDSQLPKDRFSAERLKGVDSTLKIQPAKLEDSAVYLCASSLSSSNTGELFFGEGSRLTVL.